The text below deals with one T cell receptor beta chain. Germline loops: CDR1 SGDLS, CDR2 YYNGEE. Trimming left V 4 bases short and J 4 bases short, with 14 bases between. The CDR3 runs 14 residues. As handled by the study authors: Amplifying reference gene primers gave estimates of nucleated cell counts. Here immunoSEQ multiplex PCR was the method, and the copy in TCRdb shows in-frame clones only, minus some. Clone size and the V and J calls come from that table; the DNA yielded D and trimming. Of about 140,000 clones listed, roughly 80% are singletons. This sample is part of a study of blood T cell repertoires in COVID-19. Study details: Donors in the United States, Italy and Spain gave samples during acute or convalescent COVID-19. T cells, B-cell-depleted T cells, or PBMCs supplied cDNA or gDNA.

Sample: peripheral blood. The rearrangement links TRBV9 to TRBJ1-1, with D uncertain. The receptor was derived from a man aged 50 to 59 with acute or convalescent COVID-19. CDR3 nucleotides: TGTGCCAGCAGCTTTGCGCGGGTGACCACTGAAGCTTTCTTT. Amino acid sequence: CASSFARVTTEAFF.